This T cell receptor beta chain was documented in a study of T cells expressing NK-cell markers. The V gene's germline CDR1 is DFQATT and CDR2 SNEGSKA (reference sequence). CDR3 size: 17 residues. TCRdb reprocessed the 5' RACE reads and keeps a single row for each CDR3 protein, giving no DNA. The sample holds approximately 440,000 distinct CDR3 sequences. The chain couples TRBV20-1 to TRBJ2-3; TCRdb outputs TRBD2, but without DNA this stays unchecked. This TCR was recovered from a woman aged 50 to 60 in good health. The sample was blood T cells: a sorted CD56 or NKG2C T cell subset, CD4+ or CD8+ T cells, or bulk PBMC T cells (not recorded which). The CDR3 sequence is CSAFGRLAGQKGGTQYF.